Below, 18 T cell receptor beta chains from the same sample are listed, as sequenced in a study of PD-L1 blockade in urothelial cancer. As for time point: pretreatment peripheral blood. Sequencing used immunoSEQ multiplex PCR; TCRdb keeps in-frame clones, though not all of them. The sample yields more than 50,000 clones, around 81% seen once. The sample here was PBMCs, taken around atezolizumab (anti-PD-L1) treatment. The receptors were gathered from a man in his 70s with urothelial cancer.

The chain employs TRBV19 and TRBJ1-3, with 7 nucleotides matching TRBD1. There are 14 residues in the CDR3. Germline CDR1 is LNHDA and CDR2 is SQIVND (reference sequence). V lost 9 bases and J lost 6; bases outside the gene matches: 11. Here the CDR3 reads CASVGRGPLNTIYF. In nucleotides, the CDR3 is TGTGCCAGCGTCGGGAGGGGGCCATTAAACACCATATATTTT.

The rearrangement uses TRBV5-1 and TRBJ2-5; possibly TRBD2 for D (5 bases). The germline gives CDR1 SGHRS, CDR2 YFSETQ. The CDR3 length is 15 residues. V lost 0 bases, J lost 5 bases, and 14 bases lay in between. This chain's CDR3 is CASSLARTSGETQYF. The CDR3 DNA follows: TGCGCCAGCAGCTTGGCGAGGACGTCGGGGGAGACCCAGTACTTC.

V usage is TRBV5-5 and J usage is TRBJ2-7; D is uncertain. The ends were cut back, 2 bases at V and 0 bases at J, with 6 bases in the middle. Germline V gene data show CDR1 as SGHKS and CDR2 as YYEKEE (reference sequence). CDR3 length: 13 residues. The CDR3 sequence: CASSFSNSYEQYF. In DNA, the CDR3 is TGTGCCAGCAGCTTTTCAAACTCCTACGAGCAGTACTTC.

This clone was counted only a few times. The gene calls are TRBV11-2 and TRBJ2-1; 11 bases are a match to TRBD2. Germline loops: CDR1 SGHAT, CDR2 FQNNGV. V lost 6 bases, J lost 2 bases, and 6 bases stayed unmatched. This CDR3 comprises 16 residues. The CDR3 nucleotides read TGTGCCAGCAGTGAGAATAGCGGGAGGGCCTACAATGAGCAGTTCTTC. This codes for CASSENSGRAYNEQFF.

J is TRBJ2-3 and V is TRBV2, with 9 bases aligning to TRBD2. Trimming took 6 bases from V and 4 from J; bases not matched to a gene: 5. The CDR3 spans 14 residues. Germline assignment: CDR1 SNHLY and CDR2 FYNNEI. The CDR3 reads CASSAGLAADTQYF. CDR3 DNA: TGTGCCAGCAGCGCGGGACTAGCTGCAGATACGCAGTATTTT.

CDR3 nucleotide sequence: TGTGCCAGCAGCAAAGTTCCGCGGGAGGAGGCCGGGGAGCTGTTTTTT. Amino acids: CASSKVPREEAGELFF. The chain is built from TRBV21-1 and TRBJ2-2; the DNA was not compared with TRBD2, the D call given in the table. TRBV21-1 is a pseudogene locus. This CDR3 is built from 16 residues.

V and J are TRBV7-2 and TRBJ2-3, with TRBD1 identical over 8 bases. This CDR3 is built from 16 residues. Losses at the gene ends were 1 base for V and 5 bases for J; bases not matched to a gene: 8. Germline V gene lookup returns CDR1 SGHTA and CDR2 FQGNSA. CDR3 amino acids: CASSLGGQGAGDTQYF. The CDR3 DNA reads as TGTGCCAGCAGCTTAGGTGGTCAGGGGGCAGGAGATACGCAGTATTTT. Complete variable domain (other parts from reference TRBV7-2 and TRBJ2-3): GAGVSQSPSNKVTEKGKDVELRCDPISGHTALYWYRQSLGQGLEFLIYFQGNSAPDKSGLPSDRFSAERTGGSVSTLTIQRTQQEDSAVYLCASSLGGQGAGDTQYFGPGTRLTVL.

The CDR3 DNA is TGTGCCAGCAGTTTCTTAGCACTTTCAACCTACGAGCAGTACTTC. It translates to CASSFLALSTYEQYF. This chain connects TRBV28 to TRBJ2-7, with D unresolved. Per germline, CDR1 MDHEN and CDR2 SYDVKM. Trimming left V 3 bases short and J 2 bases short, with 14 bases between. The CDR3 extends over 15 amino acids.

This clone came up once. The J gene is TRBJ1-1, the V gene TRBV28; tentatively, D is TRBD1 (5 bases). This CDR3 is built from 15 residues. V was cut by 4 bases and J by 1 base, with 13 bases left in between. Germline CDR1 is MDHEN and CDR2 is SYDVKM. In nucleotides, the CDR3 is TGTGCCAGCAGTTACGCTGCGGGGGGGAACACTGAAGCTTTCTTT. Its translation: CASSYAAGGNTEAFF.

The rearrangement joins TRBV10-1 to TRBJ2-1; the match to TRBD2 covers 9 bases. J gave up 3 bases and V 3 bases, and 3 bases lay outside the gene matches. Germline CDR1 WNHNN, CDR2 SYGVQD (reference sequence). This CDR3 is built from 15 residues. The CDR3 loop reads CASSERAGGYNEQFF. The CDR3, as DNA: TGCGCCAGCAGTGAAAGAGCGGGGGGCTACAATGAGCAGTTCTTC.

The chain uses TRBV7-8 and TRBJ2-1; a possible D gene is TRBD1 (6 bases). The CDR3 contains 12 residues. V lost 5 bases, J lost 12 bases, and 14 bases lay in between. Germline CDR1 SGHVS, CDR2 FQNEAQ. The CDR3 spells CASSTQGISQFF. The CDR3 DNA reads as TGTGCCAGCAGCACACAGGGAATTTCGCAGTTCTTC. Complete variable domain (other parts from reference TRBV7-8 and TRBJ2-1): GAGVSQSPRYKVAKRGQDVALRCDPISGHVSLFWYQQALGQGPEFLTYFQNEAQLDKSGLPSDRFFAERPEGSVSTLKIQRTQQEDSAVYLCASSTQGISQFFGPGTRLTVL.

The chain links TRBV7-3 to TRBJ2-1, with 9 bases aligning to TRBD2. The germline gives CDR1 SGHTA, CDR2 FQGTGA. The V gene end was trimmed by 7 bases and the J gene end by 5 bases; junction bases not matched to a gene: 12. CDR3 length: 16 residues. As DNA, the CDR3 is TGTGCCAGCACCCTAGAGGGGGCTAGCGGGGACAATGAGCAGTTCTTC. This encodes CASTLEGASGDNEQFF.

This clone was seen a few times. J is TRBJ2-5 and V is TRBV29-1; TRBD1 matches at 7 bases. Looked up from germline, CDR1 is SQVTM and CDR2 is ANQGSEA. The CDR3 extends over 15 amino acids. V lost 7 bases to trimming and J lost 2 bases; unmatched junction nucleotides: 13. The CDR3 sequence is CSGIPTGAVQETQYF. CDR3 nucleotides: TGCAGCGGGATACCAACAGGGGCCGTACAAGAGACCCAGTACTTC.

This clone was detected only once. The CDR3 region is CASSPSGQGHLYEQYF. CDR3 nucleotide sequence: TGTGCCAGCAGCCCATCCGGACAGGGCCACCTCTACGAGCAGTACTTC. This chain joins TRBV9 and TRBJ2-7; 8 bases align to TRBD1. J gave up 3 bases and V 4 bases, and 12 bases lay outside the gene matches. This CDR3 comprises 16 residues. In germline, CDR1 is SGDLS, CDR2 YYNGEE.

CDR3 bases: TGTGCCAGTAGTACTCAAGCCAGCACAGATACGCAGTATTTT. This encodes CASSTQASTDTQYF. This chain connects TRBV19 to TRBJ2-3; D remains unclear. Germline assignment: CDR1 LNHDA and CDR2 SQIVND (reference sequence). V was cut by 4 bases and J by 0 bases, with 8 bases left in between. This CDR3 region has 14 residues.

The chain employs TRBV28 and TRBJ1-1, with 7 bases aligning to TRBD1. Per germline, CDR1 MDHEN and CDR2 SYDVKM. The CDR3 is 16 amino acids. Germline trimming cut 5 bases from V and 6 bases from J; bases unmatched to any gene: 15. Here the CDR3 DNA reads TGTGCCAGCAGTGGAAAGGTTGGACAGGTGGGTCCTGAAGCTTTCTTT. Its translation is CASSGKVGQVGPEAFF. Full variable domain (outside the CDR3, taken from reference TRBV28 and TRBJ1-1): DVKVTQSSRYLVKRTGEKVFLECVQDMDHENMFWYRQDPGLGLRLIYFSYDVKMKEKGDIPEGYSVSREKKERFSLILESASTNQTSMYLCASSGKVGQVGPEAFFGQGTRLTVV.

This clone was detected only a few times. V usage is TRBV30 and J usage is TRBJ2-7; D is perhaps TRBD1 (6 bases). Between the trimmed V and J ends, which lost 8 bases and 4 bases, there was a span of 18 bases. The CDR3 spans 13 residues. Germline V gives CDR1 GTSNPN, CDR2 SVGIG (reference sequence). The CDR3 nucleotides are TGTGCCGGGGGACACCGACGACCTTACGAGCAGTACTTC. It specifies CAGGHRRPYEQYF.

The V call is TRBV6-6, the J call TRBJ1-5; maybe TRBD1 (5 bases). Trimming took 4 bases from V and 3 from J, leaving 16 bases between them. The CDR3 consists of 16 residues. The germline V gene encodes CDR1 MNHNY and CDR2 SVGAGI (reference sequence). The CDR3 loop reads CASSSTTSGYNQPQHF. CDR3 nucleotide sequence: TGTGCCAGCAGTTCCACCACCTCAGGGTACAATCAGCCCCAGCATTTT.